This TCR beta chain comes out of a study of monozygotic twins with inflammatory bowel disease. Per the germline V gene, CDR1 is SGHTA and CDR2 is FQGTGA. The CDR3 loop spans 13 amino acids. Blood was collected, roughly 2.5 ml per donor. A template switching step added UMIs, each with a 6-nucleotide sample barcode. TCRdb reprocessed the 5' RACE reads, keeping one entry per CDR3 protein, no DNA. The sample has about 140,000 distinct CDR3 sequences; the top ten hold 2% to 3%. This receptor was obtained from a human donor with ulcerative colitis or Crohn's disease, or a healthy co-twin of an affected twin (not recorded which). The chain has TRBV7-3 and TRBJ1-6; the TCRdb D gene call, TRBD1, has no DNA to confirm it. The sequenced sample was blood. This CDR3 is CASSRGINSPLHF.